This is a list of T cell receptor beta chains from one sample in a study of blood T cell repertoires in COVID-19. Profiled with immunoSEQ multiplex PCR; TCRdb holds only in-frame clones, not every one. The data hold over 200,000 clones, with 70% to 90% observed a single time. What was sequenced was peripheral blood. These receptors were taken from a man between 25 and 39 years old with COVID-19, enrolled during active disease. The CDR3 runs from the conserved cysteine through the conserved F or W. A D gene is named only where the DNA matches it firmly. Size tells how often a clone was seen (once, few, many) or the class of an expanded clone, and some rows leave it out.

abundance	d_gene	v_gene	j_gene	CDR3nt	CDR3aa
-	-	TRBV5-4	TRBJ2-1	TGTGCCAGCAGCTTGGGCCTAGCGACTTCCTACAATGAGCAGTTCTTC	CASSLGLATSYNEQFF
-	TRBD1	TRBV19	TRBJ1-2	TGTGCCAGCCACAGGGGGCCCCACTATGGCTACACCTTC	CASHRGPHYGYTF
once	TRBD2	TRBV28	TRBJ2-7	TGTGCCAGCAGTTTATGGGCCGGGACTAGCATCTACGAGCAGTACTTC	CASSLWAGTSIYEQYF
-	-	TRBV15	TRBJ1-5	TGTGCCACCAGCAATCTACAGGGACACCAGCCCCAGCATTTT	CATSNLQGHQPQHF
-	TRBD1	TRBV7-3	TRBJ2-3	TGTGCCAGCAGCGACAGGACAGGGCCAGATACGCAGTATTTT	CASSDRTGPDTQYF
-	TRBD2	TRBV14	TRBJ2-1	TGTGCCAGCAGCCAAGATCTTGGGGCTAGCGGGAGGGAGCAGTTCTTC	CASSQDLGASGREQFF
-	TRBD2	TRBV9	TRBJ2-7	TGTGCCAGCAGCGGGGCCGCTAGCGGGGCCTACGAGCAGTACTTC	CASSGAASGAYEQYF
-	TRBD1	TRBV27	TRBJ1-6	TGTGCCAGCAGCCTAACTCCGACAGGGGCTAATTCACCCCTCCACTTT	CASSLTPTGANSPLHF
-	-	TRBV7-6	TRBJ1-5	TGTGCCAGCAGCCCTACAGTGAATCAGCCCCAGCATTTT	CASSPTVNQPQHF
-	-	TRBV4-1	TRBJ1-4	TGCGCCAGCAGCCAAGACTCTACAGGAGTTAATGAAAAACTGTTTTTT	CASSQDSTGVNEKLFF
few	TRBD1	TRBV5-1	TRBJ1-2	TGCGCCAGCAGCTCGGGACAGGGTGATGGCTACACCTTC	CASSSGQGDGYTF
-	-	TRBV6-1	TRBJ2-7	TGTGCCAGCAGACCGGGGGGCAACGAGCAGTACTTC	CASRPGGNEQYF
-	-	TRBV27	TRBJ2-1	TGTGCCAGCAGTATTGACAGTGTACGGTACAATGAGCAGTTCTTC	CASSIDSVRYNEQFF
-	-	TRBV27	TRBJ2-3	TGTGCCAGCAGTTTCGGGGATACGCAGTATTTT	CASSFGDTQYF
-	-	TRBV9	TRBJ1-2	TGTGCCAGCAGCGTAGTCCCCCCGTCGTCTGGCTACACCTTC	CASSVVPPSSGYTF
-	-	TRBV18	TRBJ1-1	TGTGCCAGCTCACTAACAACAGGGCGGGACACTGAAGCTTTCTTT	CASSLTTGRDTEAFF
-	-	TRBV7-8	TRBJ1-2	TGTGCCAGCAAGAGCAACACAGGGTCGGGCTATGGCTACACCTTC	CASKSNTGSGYGYTF
-	-	TRBV20-1	TRBJ1-1	TGCAGTGCGAGTTTCAATAGCCCTTTGAACACTGAAGCTTTCTTT	CSASFNSPLNTEAFF
-	-	TRBV5-4	TRBJ1-1	TGTGCCAGCAGCTTGTCAGGGGAGGGGAACACTGAAGCTTTCTTT	CASSLSGEGNTEAFF
-	-	TRBV30	TRBJ1-3	TGTGCCTGGAGTCCAAGGGGGTATTCTCCCATATATTTT	CAWSPRGYSPIYF
-	TRBD1	TRBV4-1	TRBJ1-2	TGCGCCAGCAGCCCAGGGACAGGGCACTATGGCTACACCTTC	CASSPGTGHYGYTF
-	TRBD1	TRBV28	TRBJ2-1	TGTGCCAGCAGTTTTAAAGGGGGCAGGGCTGAGCAGTTCTTC	CASSFKGGRAEQFF
-	TRBD2	TRBV15	TRBJ2-5	TGTGCCACCGGTCAAGACGGGGCGGGGGAGATCCAAGAGACCCAGTACTTC	CATGQDGAGEIQETQYF
-	-	TRBV18	TRBJ2-1	TGTGCCAGCTCACTATCCGGGACTCTCCGAGGGGAGCAGTTCTTC	CASSLSGTLRGEQFF
-	-	TRBV11-2	TRBJ1-5	TGTGCCAGCAGCTTAGTGGCCAATCAGCCCCAGCATTTT	CASSLVANQPQHF
-	TRBD1	TRBV6-2/TRBV6-3	TRBJ1-5	TGTGCCAGCAGTGGGAGGACAGGGGGAGGACAGCCCCAGCATTTT	CASSGRTGGGQPQHF
once	TRBD2	TRBV5-1	TRBJ2-1	TGCGCCAGCAGCTTCCCAGCGGGAGGGCCAAATGAGCAGTTCTTC	CASSFPAGGPNEQFF
-	TRBD1	TRBV7-8	TRBJ2-7	TGTGCCAGCAGCTTACTCGGGACAGGGGACTACGAGCAGTACTTC	CASSLLGTGDYEQYF
-	-	TRBV2	TRBJ1-3	TGTGCCAGCAGTCCTCATTTGGACAGATCTGGAAACACCATATATTTT	CASSPHLDRSGNTIYF
few	-	TRBV5-1	TRBJ1-5	TGCGCCAGCAGCTTGGCCGGTCGCCTCAATCAGCCCCAGCATTTT	CASSLAGRLNQPQHF
few	-	TRBV28	TRBJ1-5	TGTGCCAGCAGTGTTACAGGGTTACAGCCCCAGCATTTT	CASSVTGLQPQHF
-	TRBD2	TRBV9	TRBJ2-3	TGTGCCAGCAGCGTTCGGACTAGCGGAAGAAGCACAGATACGCAGTATTTT	CASSVRTSGRSTDTQYF
-	-	TRBV24-1	TRBJ2-1	TGTGCCACCAGTGATACCTGGACAGTTGACAATGAGCAGTTCTTC	CATSDTWTVDNEQFF
-	-	TRBV6-5	TRBJ1-3	TGTGCCAGCAGTTACAGCGGGACCGCTGGAAACACCATATATTTT	CASSYSGTAGNTIYF
-	-	TRBV19	TRBJ1-3	TGTGCCAGTAGTACACAGGGAACTGGAAACACCATATATTTT	CASSTQGTGNTIYF
once	-	TRBV7-9	TRBJ1-6	TGTGCCAGCAGCTTAGGAGATTCACCCCTCCACTTT	CASSLGDSPLHF
-	-	TRBV15	TRBJ1-2	TGTGCCACCAGCAGAGATGGCACTAGGGGCTACACCTTC	CATSRDGTRGYTF
-	TRBD1	TRBV7-3	TRBJ2-1	TGTGCCAGCAGCTTCGAGACAGGGAACAATGAGCAGTTCTTC	CASSFETGNNEQFF
-	TRBD2	TRBV7-7	TRBJ2-7	TGTGCCAGCAGCGCCGGACTAGCGGGAGATCTCTACGAGCAGTACTTC	CASSAGLAGDLYEQYF
-	-	TRBV5-1	TRBJ1-4	TGCGCCAGCAGCCCCACTGCAACTAATGAAAAACTGTTTTTT	CASSPTATNEKLFF
-	-	TRBV19	TRBJ1-2	TGTGCCAGTAGTGCCCAGACAGCTTTAGGGGGCTACACCTTC	CASSAQTALGGYTF
-	TRBD1	TRBV9	TRBJ1-2	TGTGCCAGCAGCGATACCCAGGGGGCGGTAAGCTATGGCTACACCTTC	CASSDTQGAVSYGYTF
-	-	TRBV2	TRBJ2-2	TGTGCCAGCAGTGGGAGGGACACCGGGGAGCTGTTTTTT	CASSGRDTGELFF
-	TRBD2	TRBV11-1	TRBJ2-2	TGTGCCAGCAGCCATGGGGCTAGCGGTGGCGGGGAGCTGTTTTTT	CASSHGASGGGELFF
-	-	TRBV2	TRBJ1-3	TGTGCCAGCAGTGAACACTCCTCTGGAAACACCATATATTTT	CASSEHSSGNTIYF
once	TRBD1	TRBV30	TRBJ1-5	TGTGCCTGGAAGGGACAGGGGTATAGCAATCAGCCCCAGCATTTT	CAWKGQGYSNQPQHF
-	TRBD1	TRBV28	TRBJ1-2	TGTGCCAGCAGTCCCCTTTACGCGACAGGGCGCTATGGCTACACCTTC	CASSPLYATGRYGYTF
-	-	TRBV30	TRBJ1-6	TGTGCCTGGAGTGGCGGGGCTGCTTCACCCCTCCACTTT	CAWSGGAASPLHF
-	TRBD1	TRBV3-1/TRBV3-2	TRBJ1-1	TGTGCCAGCAGCCAAGGCAGGGGGCGAGGAGGCACTGAAGCTTTCTTT	CASSQGRGRGGTEAFF
-	-	TRBV11-2	TRBJ1-2	TGTGCCAGCAGCCCCCTTAGTGGGGTTCGACAGCTTGATGGCTACACCTTC	CASSPLSGVRQLDGYTF
-	TRBD1	TRBV18	TRBJ1-2	TGTGCCAGCTCACCGCGGGACAGGGATAACTATGGCTACACCTTC	CASSPRDRDNYGYTF
-	TRBD1	TRBV7-9	TRBJ2-2	TGTGCCAGCAGCTTTAAAGGGGACAGAGTGACCGGGGAGCTGTTTTTT	CASSFKGDRVTGELFF
-	-	TRBV6-2/TRBV6-3	TRBJ2-4	TGTGCCAGCAGCTCGCCATCGCGTATTCAGTACTTC	CASSSPSRIQYF
-	TRBD2	TRBV15	TRBJ2-1	TGTGCCACCAGCAGAGCAGGCACTAGCGGGGCGGTGGGCGCCTACAATGAGCAGTTCTTC	CATSRAGTSGAVGAYNEQFF
-	-	TRBV5-6	TRBJ1-5	TGTGCCAGCAGCTTAGACAGCTCAAATCAGCCCCAGCATTTT	CASSLDSSNQPQHF
-	-	TRBV14	TRBJ2-2	TGTGCCAGCAGCCTAAAAGGGGAGCTGTTTTTT	CASSLKGELFF
-	-	TRBV21-1	TRBJ2-3	TGTGCCAGCAGCATACGGACTAGCGATTGTTCCACAGATACGCAGTATTTT	CASSIRTSDCSTDTQYF
once	-	TRBV15	TRBJ1-4	TGTGCCACCAGCAGAGATGGGCGGGTTTCTGAAAAACTGTTTTTT	CATSRDGRVSEKLFF
once	TRBD2	TRBV19	TRBJ2-7	TGTGCCAGTAGTCCCCTCCGCGGGGCGGGAGAGGGGAACTACGAGCAGTACTTC	CASSPLRGAGEGNYEQYF
-	TRBD1	TRBV7-9	TRBJ1-1	TGTGCCAGCAGCCCCCACCAGGGGGCGGACACTGAAGCTTTCTTT	CASSPHQGADTEAFF